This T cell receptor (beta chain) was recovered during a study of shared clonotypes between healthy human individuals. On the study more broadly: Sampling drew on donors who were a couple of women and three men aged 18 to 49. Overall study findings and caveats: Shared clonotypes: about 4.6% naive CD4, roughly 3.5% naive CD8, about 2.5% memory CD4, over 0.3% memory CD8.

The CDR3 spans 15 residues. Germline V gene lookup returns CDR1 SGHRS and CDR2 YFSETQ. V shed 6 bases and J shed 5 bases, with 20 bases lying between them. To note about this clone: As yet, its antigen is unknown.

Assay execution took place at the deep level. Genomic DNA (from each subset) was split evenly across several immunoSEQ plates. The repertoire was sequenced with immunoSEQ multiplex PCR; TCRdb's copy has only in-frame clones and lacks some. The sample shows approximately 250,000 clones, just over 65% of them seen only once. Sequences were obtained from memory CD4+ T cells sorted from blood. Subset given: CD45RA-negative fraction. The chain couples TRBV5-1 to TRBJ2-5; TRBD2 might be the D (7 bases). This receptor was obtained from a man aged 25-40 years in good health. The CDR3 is CASTTGNHGGETQYF. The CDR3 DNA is TGCGCCAGCACCACAGGGAACCACGGGGGGGAGACCCAGTACTTC.